The rows below give T cell receptor beta chains drawn from one sample of a study of OX40 agonist ivuxolimab in advanced cancers. The protocol was immunoSEQ multiplex PCR, while the TCRdb copy is restricted to in-frame clones and leaves out a portion. The sample has over 75,000 clones; roughly 94% are singletons. Sequencing was performed on CD4+ or CD8+ T cells sorted from blood, taken in a trial of the OX40 agonist ivuxolimab. These receptors were obtained from an adult with an advanced solid tumor such as melanoma, head and neck, liver or kidney cancer. Both conserved end residues are part of each CDR3. Each record gives: D gene, clone size, V gene, J gene, CDR3 DNA, CDR3 protein. The D gene is left open where the match is weak. The size of a clone is reported for some rows only, either as once, few or many, or as a class for expanded clones.

.	.	TRBV7-6	TRBJ1-1	TGTGCCAGCAGCTTAGTTGGTTCGAGAGATGAAGCTTTCTTT	CASSLVGSRDEAFF
.	few	TRBV29-1	TRBJ1-1	TGCAGCGTTGCGATGGGCGCTGAAGCTTTCTTT	CSVAMGAEAFF
.	.	TRBV19	TRBJ2-6	TGTGCCAGTAGTATTGCAGGGACCGGGGCCAACGTCCTGACTTTC	CASSIAGTGANVLTF
TRBD1	.	TRBV4-1	TRBJ1-4	TGCGCCAGCAGCCAGGGGACAGGGGGCATTAACAGTGAAAAACTGTTTTTT	CASSQGTGGINSEKLFF
.	.	TRBV4-1	TRBJ2-3	TGCGCCAGCAGCCATCCCCGAATACAGTCCACAGATACGCAGTATTTT	CASSHPRIQSTDTQYF
.	.	TRBV9	TRBJ1-2	TGTGCCAGCAGCGATGTGGGGGGTCAACTCTACTATGGCTACACCTTC	CASSDVGGQLYYGYTF
TRBD1	.	TRBV14	TRBJ2-7	TGTGCCAGCAGCCAAGGGGACAGGGGGACCTACGAGCAGTACTTC	CASSQGDRGTYEQYF
.	.	TRBV10-1	TRBJ2-7	TGCGCCAGCAGTGTCGTTAATCAGTTACAGGGCCGAGTCTACGAGCAGTACTTC	CASSVVNQLQGRVYEQYF
TRBD2	.	TRBV6-5	TRBJ2-7	TGTGCCAGCAGTTACGCCGGACTAGAAAATTACGAGCAGTACTTC	CASSYAGLENYEQYF
TRBD1	.	TRBV4-1	TRBJ1-1	TGCGCCAGCAGCCAGGGACAGGGCGCTGAAGCTTTCTTT	CASSQGQGAEAFF
.	.	TRBV6-5	TRBJ2-7	TGTGCCAGCAGCCACCGGCCATCCTACGAGCAGTACTTC	CASSHRPSYEQYF
.	.	TRBV10-3	TRBJ2-7	TGTGCCTCCAGCCCTTCCTCCTACGAGCAGTACTTC	CASSPSSYEQYF
.	.	TRBV4-1	TRBJ2-1	TGCGCCAGCAGTCAGGGCAGGGGCAATGAGCAGTTCTTC	CASSQGRGNEQFF
.	.	TRBV27	TRBJ2-1	TGTGCCAGCAGTTTTACCGGCGGCTCCTACAATGAGCAGTTCTTC	CASSFTGGSYNEQFF
.	.	TRBV6-5	TRBJ1-1	TGTGCCAGCAGTTACGCTGGCACTGAAGCTTTCTTT	CASSYAGTEAFF
.	.	TRBV27	TRBJ2-7	TGTGCCAGCAGTTTAGTGGCAGGCCAATACGAGCAGTACTTC	CASSLVAGQYEQYF
.	.	TRBV6-6	TRBJ1-2	TGTGCCAGCAGTTACTCGCCAGAGAACTATGGCTACACCTTC	CASSYSPENYGYTF
.	.	TRBV11-2	TRBJ1-1	TGTGCCAGCAGCTTTATAACGGGGGGCCTGGGTAACACTGAAGCTTTCTTT	CASSFITGGLGNTEAFF
TRBD1	.	TRBV9	TRBJ2-7	TGTGCCAGCAGCGTAGGGGACAGGGGCGAGCAGTACTTC	CASSVGDRGEQYF
.	.	TRBV4-3	TRBJ1-5	TGCGCCAGCAGCCAAGGGGCGTTTTATCAGCCCCAGCATTTT	CASSQGAFYQPQHF
.	.	TRBV6-5	TRBJ2-1	TGTGCCAGCAGGGGTCGTACCTACAATGAGCAGTTCTTC	CASRGRTYNEQFF
.	.	TRBV6-1	TRBJ1-2	TGTGCTATCCCCTCGGACGGGGTGTACGGCTACACCTTC	CAIPSDGVYGYTF
TRBD1	.	TRBV6-1	TRBJ2-7	TGTGCCAGCAGTCCCCGGGGACAGTCCTACGAGCAGTACTTC	CASSPRGQSYEQYF
TRBD2	few	TRBV5-6	TRBJ2-1	TGTGCCAGCAGCTTCGGGCTAGCGGGTGGACTATCCTACAATGAGCAGTTCTTC	CASSFGLAGGLSYNEQFF
.	.	TRBV29-1	TRBJ2-4	TGCAGCAGCCTGGTCGAAAACATTCAGTACTTC	CSSLVENIQYF
TRBD2	.	TRBV7-9	TRBJ2-6	TGTGCCAGCAGCCCAAGCGGGACCAGCTCTGGGGCCAACGTCCTGACTTTC	CASSPSGTSSGANVLTF
TRBD2	.	TRBV15	TRBJ2-1	TGTGCCACCAGTCCCTATAGCGGGAGCTCCTACAATGAGCAGTTCTTC	CATSPYSGSSYNEQFF
.	.	TRBV27	TRBJ1-1	TGTGCCAGCAGTTTAACCGGGGGACCATACACTGAAGCTTTCTTT	CASSLTGGPYTEAFF
.	once	TRBV9	TRBJ1-2	TGTGCCAGCAGCTCCCTCTACGTGGGTGGCTACACCTTC	CASSSLYVGGYTF
.	.	TRBV7-6	TRBJ1-4	TGTGCCAGCAGACCCACTCCCTCAGATGCAACTAATGAAAAACTGTTTTTT	CASRPTPSDATNEKLFF
TRBD2	.	TRBV19	TRBJ2-2	TGTGCCAGTAGTCCCATGACTAGCGGAGACACCGGGGAGCTGTTTTTT	CASSPMTSGDTGELFF
.	.	TRBV29-1	TRBJ2-7	TGCAGCGTTCAGGACGGCTACGAGCAGTACTTC	CSVQDGYEQYF
TRBD1	.	TRBV4-3	TRBJ1-4	TGCGCCAGCAGCCAAGATCGGACAGGCGGGGGTGAAAAACTGTTTTTT	CASSQDRTGGGEKLFF
.	.	TRBV20-1	TRBJ1-1	TGCAGTGCTAGAGAGGGGCCTGAAGCTTTCTTT	CSAREGPEAFF
TRBD1	.	TRBV6-6	TRBJ1-3	TGTGCCAGCAGGCGAGGGACAGGGAAATCTGGAAACACCATATATTTT	CASRRGTGKSGNTIYF
TRBD2	.	TRBV18	TRBJ2-7	TGTGCCAGCTCACCAGTCGGGAGGGGATCCTACGAGCAGTACTTC	CASSPVGRGSYEQYF
.	.	TRBV9	TRBJ1-3	TGTGCCAGCAGCGTAGTCGGCTCTGGAAACACCATATATTTT	CASSVVGSGNTIYF
TRBD1	.	TRBV11-2	TRBJ2-5	TGTGCCAGCAGCTTAAGAATCAGGGGGGAGACCCAGTACTTC	CASSLRIRGETQYF
.	.	TRBV9	TRBJ1-2	TGTGCCAGCAGCGTCGGGGACAACTATGGCTACACCTTC	CASSVGDNYGYTF
TRBD1	.	TRBV13	TRBJ1-2	TGTGCCAGCAGCGTTGGGGACAGCCATGGCTACACCTTC	CASSVGDSHGYTF
TRBD1	.	TRBV6-5	TRBJ1-2	TGTGCCACCACAGGGGATGGCTACACCTTC	CATTGDGYTF
.	once	TRBV5-4	TRBJ1-2	TGTGCCAGCACCCTTCTTGGTCAAGGGGCCTCCAACTATGGCTACACCTTC	CASTLLGQGASNYGYTF
.	.	TRBV11-2	TRBJ2-5	TGTGCCAGCAGCCAGACCCCCAGGTACCAAGAGACCCAGTACTTC	CASSQTPRYQETQYF
TRBD2	once	TRBV6-5	TRBJ2-7	TGTGCCAGCAGCCCCTCCCGCGGGGGGTTGCACGAGCAGTACTTC	CASSPSRGGLHEQYF
.	.	TRBV30	TRBJ1-2	TGTGCCTGGAGGGAATCGGCCTATGGCTACACCTTC	CAWRESAYGYTF
.	.	TRBV5-8	TRBJ2-7	TGTGCCAGCACCCCAGAGACCTACGAGCAGTACTTC	CASTPETYEQYF
.	.	TRBV27	TRBJ2-7	TGTGCCAGCAGCCCGGGGGCCCGGACCACCTACGAGCAGTACTTC	CASSPGARTTYEQYF
.	.	TRBV6-1	TRBJ1-3	TGTGCCAGCAGTGAAAGGCGGCAGTCTTCTGGAAACACCATATATTTT	CASSERRQSSGNTIYF
.	once	TRBV27	TRBJ1-2	TGTGCCAGCAGTTTATCGGCCAGATCTGGCTACACCTTC	CASSLSARSGYTF
.	.	TRBV6-5	TRBJ2-1	TGTGCCAGCAGTTACCCCCCAGGGAAGAACAATGAGCAGTTCTTC	CASSYPPGKNNEQFF
.	.	TRBV7-8	TRBJ2-1	TGTGCCAGCAGCTTATGGGAGAAACTAGGGGAAGGGCAAAGGAACAACAATGAGCAGTTCTTC	CASSLWEKLGEGQRNNNEQFF
.	.	TRBV28	TRBJ2-7	TGTGCCAGCAGTTTAGGGGCTAGCATCCACGAGCAGTACTTC	CASSLGASIHEQYF
.	.	TRBV5-1	TRBJ2-1	TGCGCCAGCAGCTCCGGTGATGAGCAGTTCTTC	CASSSGDEQFF
TRBD1	.	TRBV18	TRBJ1-1	TGTGCCAGCCGCCCGACAGGGAGAGTCGTCACTGAAGCTTTCTTT	CASRPTGRVVTEAFF
.	once	TRBV7-6	TRBJ1-1	TGTGCCAGCAGCTTGGTCGGAGAAAAGAACACTGAAGCTTTCTTT	CASSLVGEKNTEAFF
.	.	TRBV14	TRBJ2-7	TGTGCCAGCAGCCCATGGGGAGCGCAGTTCTCCTACGAGCAGTACTTC	CASSPWGAQFSYEQYF
TRBD1	once	TRBV11-2	TRBJ1-1	TGTGCCAGCAGCTCCGACAGGGTTTCAATGAACACTGAAGCTTTCTTT	CASSSDRVSMNTEAFF
.	.	TRBV6-5	TRBJ2-2	TGTGCCAGTACAGGGCGGGCCGGGGAGCTGTTTTTT	CASTGRAGELFF
.	.	TRBV10-2	TRBJ2-5	TGCGCCAGCACCTTGGGGCCCGGCGAGACCCAGTACTTC	CASTLGPGETQYF